The 19 T cell receptor beta chains reported below all come from one sample, sequenced in a study of identical twins. MiXCR, run by TCRdb on the 5' RACE reads, gives a single entry per CDR3 protein. The sample has approximately 190,000 distinct CDR3 sequences, 15% to 20% seen once. These data are also associated with another study on T cells expressing NK-cell markers.

The sequencing input was CD8+ T cells sorted from blood. The receptors come from a woman under 30 in good health.

The chain recombines TRBV12-3 or TRBV12-4 with TRBJ1-3, with D possibly matching TRBD1 (6 bases). V was cut by 7 bases and J by 4 bases, with 17 bases left in between. The CDR3 runs 15 residues. DNA of the CDR3: TGTGCCAGCACCCTTAGACAGGCTCTAGGAAACACCATATATTTT. It yields the protein CASTLRQALGNTIYF.

The chain carries TRBV3-1 and TRBJ2-2; D tentatively reads TRBD1 or TRBD2 (5 bases each). Germline V gene data show CDR1 as LGHDT and CDR2 as YNNKEL (reference sequence). Trimming removed 1 base from V and 0 bases from J, with 9 bases in between. The CDR3 consists of 16 residues. The CDR3 reads CASSQVVGANTGELFF. As DNA, the CDR3 is TGTGCCAGCAGCCAAGTTGTGGGGGCGAACACCGGGGAGCTGTTTTTT.

This clonotype has just a few counts. The gene calls are TRBV21-1 and TRBJ2-1. TRBV21-1 corresponds to a pseudogene. The length of the CDR3 is 12 residues. The CDR3 loop reads CASSTRGNEQFF. The DNA for the CDR3 is TGTGCCAGCAGCACAAGGGGGAATGAGCAGTTCTTC.

This chain uses TRBV27 with TRBJ1-4, with D possibly being TRBD1 (6 bases). Germline V gene data show CDR1 as MNHEY and CDR2 as SMNVEV (reference sequence). V lost 2 bases and J lost 7, with 14 bases in between. This CDR3 contains 15 residues. The CDR3 nucleotides are TGTGCCAGCAGTTTAGGCGCAGGGGCGAGTGAAAAACTGTTTTTT. This sequence encodes CASSLGAGASEKLFF.

This clonotype has at least ten counts. This sequence joins TRBV29-1 and TRBJ1-2; a weak D match, TRBD1 (5 bases). This CDR3 region has 11 residues. Germline V CDR1 and CDR2: SQVTM, ANQGSEA. V was shortened by 7 bases and J by 5 bases, with 11 bases between the two germline ends. The CDR3 DNA sequence: TGCAGCGCCTCGGACATGTATGGCTACACCTTC. Its translation is CSASDMYGYTF.

The chain carries TRBV20-1 and TRBJ2-7; 8 nucleotides agree with TRBD2. Germline CDR1 DFQATT, CDR2 SNEGSKA (reference sequence). Unmatched junction bases numbered 13, after V lost 4 bases and J lost 5 bases. The CDR3 has 15 amino acids. The CDR3 region has the DNA TGCAGTGCTACCCCGTCCCAGCGGGAGAGCAACGAGCAGTACTTC. Its translation: CSATPSQRESNEQYF.

The V call is TRBV7-9, the J call TRBJ2-1; 11 bases agree with TRBD2. Trimming removed 7 bases from V and 7 bases from J; junction bases left unmatched: 9. CDR1 is SEHNR, CDR2 FQNEAQ, per germline (reference sequence). The CDR3 sequence is 15 residues long. This chain's CDR3 is CASTSSGRLGNEQFF. CDR3 nucleotide sequence: TGTGCCAGCACATCTAGCGGGAGGCTCGGTAATGAGCAGTTCTTC. The variable domain in full, completed from reference TRBV7-9 and TRBJ2-1, reads DTGVSQNPRHKITKRGQNVTFRCDPISEHNRLYWYRQTLGQGPEFLTYFQNEAQLEKSRLLSDRFSAERPKGSFSTLEIQRTEQGDSAMYLCASTSSGRLGNEQFFGPGTRLTVL.

This clonotype was detected a few times. This rearrangement joins TRBV15 to TRBJ2-1; no clear D. V was trimmed by 0 bases and J by 8 bases, leaving 8 bases between them. The CDR3 has 13 residues. Germline values: CDR1 LNHNV, CDR2 YYDKDF (reference sequence). The CDR3 sequence: CATSRERSDEQFF. DNA of the CDR3: TGTGCCACCAGCAGAGAGAGGTCCGATGAGCAGTTCTTC.

The genes are TRBV28 and TRBJ2-3, with 7 positions matching TRBD2. Germline CDR1 and CDR2: MDHEN and SYDVKM. CDR3 length equals 14 residues. Trimming cost V 5 bases and J 1 base; bases outside gene matches: 3. The CDR3 region is CASSRLAGTDTQYF. In DNA, the CDR3 is TGTGCCAGCAGTCGGCTAGCGGGCACAGATACGCAGTATTTT.

In its sample, this clonotype was seen many times. This rearrangement joins TRBV11-2 to TRBJ2-2; tentative D call: TRBD2 (5 bases). This CDR3 region has 14 residues. Looked up from germline, CDR1 is SGHAT and CDR2 is FQNNGV. The V end was cut by 1 base, the J end by 5 bases, with 8 bases between. CDR3: CASSLVPGTGELFF. The CDR3 DNA sequence: TGTGCCAGCAGCTTAGTACCGGGAACCGGGGAGCTGTTTTTT.

This clonotype was seen a handful of times. V is TRBV7-8 and J is TRBJ2-7, with a possible D match to TRBD1 (5 bases). Trimming took off 2 bases at V and 1 base at J, with 15 bases between the two ends. Germline V lookup: CDR1 SGHVS, CDR2 FQNEAQ. The CDR3 length is 16 residues. CDR3 DNA: TGTGCCAGCAGCTTACAGGGCAGAGTGAGTTCCTACGAGCAGTACTTC. Translation gives CASSLQGRVSSYEQYF.

The rearrangement uses TRBV4-1 and TRBJ2-1; D perhaps matches TRBD1 (5 bases). There are 16 residues in the CDR3. V gave up 4 bases and J gave up 6 bases, with 19 bases separating them. The V gene's germline CDR1 is MGHRA and CDR2 YSYEKL. CDR3 DNA: TGCGCCAGCAGCCGGACACAGTTGGGATGGCCCAATGAGCAGTTCTTC. Translating gives CASSRTQLGWPNEQFF.

The rearrangement uses TRBV27 and TRBJ2-2; no firm D call. Trimming cost V 10 bases and J 0 bases, with 12 bases left between them. The germline gives CDR1 MNHEY, CDR2 SMNVEV (reference sequence). The CDR3 sequence is 14 residues long. The CDR3: CATTEGANTGELFF. The CDR3 DNA reads as TGTGCCACCACGGAAGGAGCGAACACCGGGGAGCTGTTTTTT.

This clonotype turned up a few times. The chain links TRBV4-1 to TRBJ1-5, with TRBD1 matching over 10 bases. The CDR3 runs 16 residues. Per germline, CDR1 MGHRA and CDR2 YSYEKL. Trimming cost V 4 bases and J 1 base; bases outside gene matches: 4. In DNA, the CDR3 is TGCGCCAGCAGCCGAAGGACAGGGGGAAGCAATCAGCCCCAGCATTTT. Translating it yields CASSRRTGGSNQPQHF.

This clonotype has more than one count but fewer than ten. The chain has TRBV12-3 or TRBV12-4 and TRBJ1-1; no clear D. The V end was cut by 10 bases, the J end by 6 bases, with 15 bases between. There are 12 residues in the CDR3. CDR3 residues: CAIQRTLAEAFF. DNA for the CDR3: TGTGCCATTCAGAGAACTTTGGCTGAAGCTTTCTTT.

This clonotype was detected many times. The rearrangement links TRBV7-6 to TRBJ1-4, with unresolved D. CDR1 is SGHVS, CDR2 FNYEAQ, per germline. The germline V and J ends were trimmed by 1 base and 5 bases, with 8 bases remaining between them. The CDR3 loop spans 14 amino acids. CDR3 sequence reads: CASSLEADNEKLFF. The DNA for the CDR3 is TGTGCCAGCAGCTTAGAGGCAGACAATGAAAAACTGTTTTTT. The whole variable domain, filled in from reference TRBV7-6 and TRBJ1-4, reads GAGVSQSPRYKVTKRGQDVALRCDPISGHVSLYWYRQALGQGPEFLTYFNYEAQQDKSGLPNDRFSAERPEGSISTLTIQRTEQRDSAMYRCASSLEADNEKLFFGSGTQLSVL.

There are a few counts of this clonotype. The gene calls are TRBV7-9 and TRBJ1-4; D is unresolved. Trimming cost V 7 bases and J 5 bases, with 5 bases left between them. CDR1 is SEHNR, CDR2 FQNEAQ, per germline (reference sequence). CDR3 length: 11 amino acids. The CDR3 protein is CASNVNEKLFF. The CDR3 DNA sequence: TGTGCCAGCAACGTAAATGAAAAACTGTTTTTT.

J is TRBJ2-7 and V is TRBV30; D gene uncertain. Germline V CDR1 and CDR2: GTSNPN, SVGIG (reference sequence). Trimming took off 1 base at V and 6 bases at J, with 10 bases between the two ends. There are 12 residues in the CDR3. The CDR3 DNA reads as TGTGCCTGGAGTGATTTGAAACTCGAGCAGTACTTC. Translation gives CAWSDLKLEQYF. The variable domain in full, with the rest retrieved from reference TRBV30 and TRBJ2-7, is SQTIHQWPATLVQPVGSPLSLECTVEGTSNPNLYWYRQAAGRGLQLLFYSVGIGQISSEVPQNLSASRPQDRQFILSSKKLLLSDSGFYLCAWSDLKLEQYFGPGTRLTVT.

V usage is TRBV3-1 and J usage is TRBJ2-7, with 9 positions matching TRBD2. Germline loops: CDR1 LGHDT, CDR2 YNNKEL (reference sequence). CDR3 length: 17 residues. V shed 0 bases, J shed 3 bases, and the junction held 9 bases outside the gene matches. CDR3 nucleotide sequence: TGTGCCAGCAGCCAAGAATATGGGGCTAGCGGGGTCTACGAGCAGTACTTC. The encoded protein is CASSQEYGASGVYEQYF.